The present TCR beta chain was sequenced within a study of identical twins. The CDR3 loop spans 15 amino acids. Trimming took off 5 bases at V and 9 bases at J, with 19 bases between the two ends. This clonotype appeared many times. Template switching added a universal primer site; cDNA carried unique molecular identifiers. TCRdb re-analysed the 5' RACE reads in MiXCR, keeping a single row per CDR3 protein. The sample lists 500,000 or so distinct CDR3 sequences, roughly an eighth occurring once. This same sample was also taken into another study, of yellow fever vaccine responses in identical twins.

The chain recombines TRBV12-3 or TRBV12-4 with TRBJ2-2; a weak D match, TRBD2 (6 bases). The TCR originated in a woman younger than 30 in good health. Input material: CD4+ T cells sorted from blood. The CDR3 here is CASSPRGSVVRELFF. CDR3 nucleotide sequence: TGTGCCAGCAGTCCTCGGGGGTCCGTCGTGAGGGAGCTGTTTTTT.